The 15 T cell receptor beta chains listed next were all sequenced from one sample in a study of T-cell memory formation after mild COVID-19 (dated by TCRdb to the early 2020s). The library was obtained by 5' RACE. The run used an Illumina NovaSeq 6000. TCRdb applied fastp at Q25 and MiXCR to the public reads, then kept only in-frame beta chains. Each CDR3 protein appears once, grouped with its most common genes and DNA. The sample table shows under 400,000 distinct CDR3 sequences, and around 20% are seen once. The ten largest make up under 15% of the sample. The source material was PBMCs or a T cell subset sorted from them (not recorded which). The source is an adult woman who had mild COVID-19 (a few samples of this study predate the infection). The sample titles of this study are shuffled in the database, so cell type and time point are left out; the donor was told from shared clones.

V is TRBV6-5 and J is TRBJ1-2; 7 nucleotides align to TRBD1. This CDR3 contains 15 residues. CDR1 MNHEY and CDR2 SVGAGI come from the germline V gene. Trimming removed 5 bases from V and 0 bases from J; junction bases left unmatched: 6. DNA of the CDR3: TGTGCCAGCAGTGACGACAGGGCGGCTAACTATGGCTACACCTTC. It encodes CASSDDRAANYGYTF.

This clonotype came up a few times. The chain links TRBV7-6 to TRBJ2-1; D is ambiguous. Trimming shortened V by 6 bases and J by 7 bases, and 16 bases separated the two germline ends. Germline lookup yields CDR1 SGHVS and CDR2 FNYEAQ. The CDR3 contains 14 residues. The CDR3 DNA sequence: TGTGCCAGCAGTATAGGAGAATGGGGTAATGAGCAGTTCTTC. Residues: CASSIGEWGNEQFF. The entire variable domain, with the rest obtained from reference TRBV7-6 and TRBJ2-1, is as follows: GAGVSQSPRYKVTKRGQDVALRCDPISGHVSLYWYRQALGQGPEFLTYFNYEAQQDKSGLPNDRFSAERPEGSISTLTIQRTEQRDSAMYRCASSIGEWGNEQFFGPGTRLTVL.

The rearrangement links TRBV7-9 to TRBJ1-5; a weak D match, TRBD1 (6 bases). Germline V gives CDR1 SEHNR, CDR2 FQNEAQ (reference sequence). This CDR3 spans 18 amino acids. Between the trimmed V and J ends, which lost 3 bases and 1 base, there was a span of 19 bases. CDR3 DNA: TGTGCCAGCAGCTTGGGGAAGGCTGGGGGACACAGCAATCAGCCCCAGCATTTT. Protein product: CASSLGKAGGHSNQPQHF.

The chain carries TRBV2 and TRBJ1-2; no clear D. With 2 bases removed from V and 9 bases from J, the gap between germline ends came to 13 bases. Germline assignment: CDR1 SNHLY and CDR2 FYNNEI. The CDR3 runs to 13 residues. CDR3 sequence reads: CASSESDPGSYTF. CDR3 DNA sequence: TGTGCCAGCAGTGAAAGTGACCCTGGGAGCTACACCTTC.

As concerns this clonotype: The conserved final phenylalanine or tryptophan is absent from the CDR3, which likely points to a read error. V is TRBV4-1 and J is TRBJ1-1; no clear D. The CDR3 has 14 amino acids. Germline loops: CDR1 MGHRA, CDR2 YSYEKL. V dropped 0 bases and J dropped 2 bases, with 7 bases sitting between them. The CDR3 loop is CASSQEEGNTEAFL. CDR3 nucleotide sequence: TGCGCCAGCAGCCAAGAGGAGGGTAACACTGAAGCTTTCCTT.

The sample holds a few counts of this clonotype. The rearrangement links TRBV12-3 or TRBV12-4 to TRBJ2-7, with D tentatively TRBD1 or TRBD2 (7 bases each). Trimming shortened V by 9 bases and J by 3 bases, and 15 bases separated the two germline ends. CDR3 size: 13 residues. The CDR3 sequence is CASATGEGYEQYF. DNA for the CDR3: TGTGCCAGTGCAACAGGGGAGGGCTACGAGCAGTACTTC.

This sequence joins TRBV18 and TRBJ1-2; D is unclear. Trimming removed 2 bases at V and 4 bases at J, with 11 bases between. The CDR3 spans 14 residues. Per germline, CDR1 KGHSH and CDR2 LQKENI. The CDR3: CASSPYMLSYGYTF. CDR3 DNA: TGTGCCAGCTCACCATATATGCTCAGCTATGGCTACACCTTC. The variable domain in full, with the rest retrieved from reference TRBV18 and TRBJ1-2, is NAGVMQNPRHLVRRRGQEARLRCSPMKGHSHVYWYRQLPEEGLKFMVYLQKENIIDESGMPKERFSAEFPKEGPSILRIQQVVRGDSAAYFCASSPYMLSYGYTFGSGTRLTVV.

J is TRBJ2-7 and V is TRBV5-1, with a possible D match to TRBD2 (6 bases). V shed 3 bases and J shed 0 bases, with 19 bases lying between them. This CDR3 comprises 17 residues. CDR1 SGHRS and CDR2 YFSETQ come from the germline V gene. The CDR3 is CASSSEASVISSYEQYF. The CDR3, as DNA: TGCGCCAGCAGCTCCGAAGCTAGCGTAATAAGCTCCTACGAGCAGTACTTC. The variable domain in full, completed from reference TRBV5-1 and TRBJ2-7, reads KAGVTQTPRYLIKTRGQQVTLSCSPISGHRSVSWYQQTPGQGLQFLFEYFSETQRNKGNFPGRFSGRQFSNSRSEMNVSTLELGDSALYLCASSSEASVISSYEQYFGPGTRLTVT.

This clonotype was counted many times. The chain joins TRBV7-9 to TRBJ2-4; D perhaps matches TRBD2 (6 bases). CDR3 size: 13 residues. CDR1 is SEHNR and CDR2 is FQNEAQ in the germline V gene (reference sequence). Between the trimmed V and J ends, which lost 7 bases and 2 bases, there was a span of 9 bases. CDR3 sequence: CASTRDSKNIQYF. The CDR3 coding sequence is TGTGCCAGCACGCGGGATTCCAAAAACATTCAGTACTTC. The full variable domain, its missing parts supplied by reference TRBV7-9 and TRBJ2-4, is DTGVSQNPRHKITKRGQNVTFRCDPISEHNRLYWYRQTLGQGPEFLTYFQNEAQLEKSRLLSDRFSAERPKGSFSTLEIQRTEQGDSAMYLCASTRDSKNIQYFGAGTRLSVL.

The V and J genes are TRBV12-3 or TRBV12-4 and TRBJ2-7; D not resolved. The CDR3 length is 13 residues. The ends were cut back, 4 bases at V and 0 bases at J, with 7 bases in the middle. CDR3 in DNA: TGTGCCAGCAGTTCGGCGAACTCCTACGAGCAGTACTTC. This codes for CASSSANSYEQYF.

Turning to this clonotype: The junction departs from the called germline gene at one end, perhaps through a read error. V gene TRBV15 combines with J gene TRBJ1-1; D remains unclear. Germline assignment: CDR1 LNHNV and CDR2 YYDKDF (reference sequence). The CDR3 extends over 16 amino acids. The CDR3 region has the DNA TGTGCCACCAGCAGGGGCCGGAGGTTGGCGAACACTGAATCTTTCTTT. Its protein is CATSRGRRLANTESFF.

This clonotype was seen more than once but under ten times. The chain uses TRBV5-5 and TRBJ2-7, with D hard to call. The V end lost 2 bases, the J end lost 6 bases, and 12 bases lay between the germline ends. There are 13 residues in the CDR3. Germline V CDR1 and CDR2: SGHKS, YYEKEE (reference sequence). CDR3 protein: CASSFRPPGEQYF. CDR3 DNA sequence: TGTGCCAGCAGCTTCCGCCCCCCCGGCGAGCAGTACTTC.

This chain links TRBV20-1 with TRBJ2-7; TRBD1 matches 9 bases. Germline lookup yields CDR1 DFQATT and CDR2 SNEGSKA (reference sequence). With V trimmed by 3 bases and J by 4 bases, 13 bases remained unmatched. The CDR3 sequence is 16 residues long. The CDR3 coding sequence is TGCAGTGCTAGGATGTTCGGACAGGGGATTAGGTACGAGCAGTACTTC. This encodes CSARMFGQGIRYEQYF.

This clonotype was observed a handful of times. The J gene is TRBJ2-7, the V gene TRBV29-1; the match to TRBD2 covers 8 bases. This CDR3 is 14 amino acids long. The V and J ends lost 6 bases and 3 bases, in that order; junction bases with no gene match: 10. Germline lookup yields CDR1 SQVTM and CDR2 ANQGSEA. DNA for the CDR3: TGCAGCGTCCGGCCAGCGGGAGACCTCTACGAGCAGTACTTC. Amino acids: CSVRPAGDLYEQYF.

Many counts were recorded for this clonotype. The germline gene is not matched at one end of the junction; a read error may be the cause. The CDR3 loop reads CASSQDRGYEQYF. CDR3 nucleotides: TGCGCCAGCAGCCAAGATAGGGGGTACGAGCAGTACTTC. The chain uses TRBV4-2 and TRBJ2-7, with D possibly TRBD1 on 6 matching bases. Germline V gene data show CDR1 as LGHNA and CDR2 as YNFKEQ. The CDR3 contains 13 residues.